Below, one TCR beta chain is given with its context. The data are from a study of blood T cells in healthy people across ages. About the research overall: About one barcoded beta molecule per two T cells was the capture yield of template switching.

The CDR3 consists of 20 residues. V lost 5 bases and J lost 3; bases outside the gene matches: 21. Germline loops: CDR1 SGHTA, CDR2 FQGTGA. The use of a sample-barcoded 5' primer and a J-beta primer mix characterized a second PCR of roughly 6 to 12 cycles. In TCRdb, the 5' RACE reads were re-called with MiXCR into one record per CDR3 protein. This sample has about 700,000 distinct CDR3 sequences, with approximately 30% found just once. Per-sample PBMC isolation yielded at least 7 million cells. Extraction of total RNA produced a minimum of 5 micrograms from each sample. The material sequenced was blood. The genes are TRBV7-3 and TRBJ2-1, with 8 nucleotides matching TRBD2. The TCR was taken from a woman aged 80 or over in good health. CDR3 DNA: TGTGCCAGCAGCCAAACCGGGGGCTCCGGGAGGGCCCCTCTCTACAATGAGCAGTTCTTC. Protein sequence: CASSQTGGSGRAPLYNEQFF.